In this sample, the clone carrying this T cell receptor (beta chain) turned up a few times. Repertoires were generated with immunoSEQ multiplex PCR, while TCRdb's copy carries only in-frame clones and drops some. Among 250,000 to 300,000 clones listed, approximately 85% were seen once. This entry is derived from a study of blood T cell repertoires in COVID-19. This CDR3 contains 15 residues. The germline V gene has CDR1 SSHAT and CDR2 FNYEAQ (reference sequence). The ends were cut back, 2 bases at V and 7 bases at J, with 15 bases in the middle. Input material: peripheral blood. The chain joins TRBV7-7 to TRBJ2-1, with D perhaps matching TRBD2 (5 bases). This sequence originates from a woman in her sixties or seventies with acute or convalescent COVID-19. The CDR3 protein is CASSLSSNRGNEQFF. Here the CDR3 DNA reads TGTGCCAGCAGCTTAAGTTCCAACAGAGGGAATGAGCAGTTCTTC.